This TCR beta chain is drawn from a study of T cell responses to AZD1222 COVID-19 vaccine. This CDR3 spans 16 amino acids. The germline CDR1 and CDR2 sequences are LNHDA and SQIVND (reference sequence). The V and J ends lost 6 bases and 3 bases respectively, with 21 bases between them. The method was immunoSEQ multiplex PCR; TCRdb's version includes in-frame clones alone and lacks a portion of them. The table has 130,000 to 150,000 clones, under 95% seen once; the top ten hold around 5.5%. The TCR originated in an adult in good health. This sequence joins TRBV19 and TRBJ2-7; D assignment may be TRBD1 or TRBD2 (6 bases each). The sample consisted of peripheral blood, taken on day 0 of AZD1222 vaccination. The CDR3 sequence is CASSARVGGRHYEQYF. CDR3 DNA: TGTGCCAGTAGCGCCCGCGTCGGGGGCCGACACTACGAGCAGTACTTC.